Each of the 19 T cell receptor beta chains below was sequenced from the same sample in a study of T cell clonality in common variable immunodeficiency. Sequenced by immunoSEQ multiplex PCR; TCRdb stores in-frame clones only, minus some. The record shows 80,000 or so clones for this sample, with no singletons present. Sequencing input: peripheral blood mononuclear cells. All receptors derive from a person aged 18 to 75 in good health.

This clone has at least ten counts. The read is 3 residues too short to cover the CDR3 end, so that end is filled in from the germline J gene. The gene calls are TRBV7-6 and TRBJ1-2, with unresolved D. V was cut by 5 bases and J by 4 bases, with 14 bases left in between. CDR1 is SGHVS and CDR2 is FNYEAQ in the germline V gene. The CDR3 contains 14 residues. The DNA read from the CDR3 is TGTGCCAGCAGCCCAGGTCTGGTATCCTATGGC. Protein product: CASSPGLVSYG. The CDR3 in its entirety is CASSPGLVSYGYTF.

This clone was counted at least ten times. The CDR3: CASSITAFGEKLFF. CDR3 bases read: TGTGCCAGTAGTATCACAGCTTTTGGAGAAAAA. The chain couples TRBV19 to TRBJ1-4; D is uncertain. The read gets to within 3 residues of the CDR3 end, and the germline J gene fills in the rest. Germline lookup yields CDR1 LNHDA and CDR2 SQIVND (reference sequence). The CDR3 has 14 residues. Trimming took off 3 bases at V and 8 bases at J, with 13 bases between the two ends.

This clone was counted many times. The read ends 3 residues shy of where the CDR3 ends; the end is completed using the germline J gene. The rearrangement uses TRBV18 and TRBJ2-1; 9 nucleotides agree with TRBD2. From germline, CDR1 is KGHSH and CDR2 LQKENI. Trimming at V came to 3 bases and at J to 6 bases, leaving 6 bases not matched to a gene. The CDR3 sequence is 15 residues long. CDR3 bases read: TGTGCCAGCTCACCTATAGCGGGAGTGGGCAATGAG. Translation gives CASSPIAGVGNE. From start to end, the CDR3 is CASSPIAGVGNEQFF.

This clone has at least ten counts. Coverage ceases 3 residues before the CDR3 finishes, and the germline J gene fills in the end. The chain couples TRBV20-1 to TRBJ1-5; maybe TRBD1 (5 bases). Germline V gene data show CDR1 as DFQATT and CDR2 as SNEGSKA (reference sequence). The CDR3 spans 14 residues. Trimming removed 3 bases from V and 4 bases from J, with 13 bases in between. CDR3 DNA, as far as it was read: TGCAGTGCTAGCGGATCAGGGTGGAATCAGCCC. Protein: CSASGSGWNQP. The full CDR3 is CSASGSGWNQPQHF.

Ten or more counts support this clone. The DNA ends 3 residues before the CDR3 does, and the rest of the CDR3 is filled in from the germline J gene. This chain uses TRBV9 with TRBJ1-1, with TRBD1 matching over 8 bases. The CDR3 is 16 residues long. CDR1 is SGDLS, CDR2 YYNGEE, per germline. The V and J ends lost 3 bases and 3 bases, in that order; junction bases with no gene match: 10. The part of the CDR3 DNA that was read is TGTGCCAGCAGCGCCTTCTCAGGGGGCGCGGACACTGAA. This codes for CASSAFSGGADTE. Given in full, the CDR3 is CASSAFSGGADTEAFF. The whole variable domain, remainder taken from reference TRBV9 and TRBJ1-1, is DSGVTQTPKHLITATGQRVTLRCSPRSGDLSVYWYQQSLDQGLQFLIQYYNGEERAKGNILERFSAQQFPDLHSELNLSSLELGDSALYFCASSAFSGGADTEAFFGQGTRLTVV.

This clone occurred many times. Read data end 3 residues before the CDR3 end; the end is taken from the germline J gene. V usage is TRBV2 and J usage is TRBJ1-5; D might be TRBD1 (6 bases). Germline V gene sequence: CDR1 SNHLY, CDR2 FYNNEI. CDR3 length equals 16 residues. The germline V and J ends were trimmed by 1 base and 0 bases, with 10 bases remaining between them. CDR3 DNA (partial): TGTGCCAGCAGTGAAGGGGGGCAAGGTAGCAATCAGCCC. Translating gives CASSEGGQGSNQP. The complete CDR3 reads CASSEGGQGSNQPQHF.

This clone was observed at least ten times. The read terminates 3 residues before the CDR3 end, so the remaining end is supplied by the germline J gene. The chain has TRBV12-5 and TRBJ2-1; D is ambiguous. The V gene's germline CDR1 is LGHNT and CDR2 FRNRAP. Trimming left V 6 bases short and J 3 bases short, with 9 bases between. This CDR3 spans 13 amino acids. CDR3 bases read: TGTGCTAGTGGGCCTGACAACTACAATGAG. Protein product: CASGPDNYNE. The complete CDR3 reads CASGPDNYNEQFF. Looking up the rest from reference TRBV12-5 and TRBJ2-1 gives the full variable domain: DARVTQTPRHKVTEMGQEVTMRCQPILGHNTVFWYRQTMMQGLELLAYFRNRAPLDDSGMPKDRFSAEMPDATLATLKIQPSEPRDSAVYFCASGPDNYNEQFFGPGTRLTVL.

This clone was counted at least ten times. The read stops 3 residues short of the end of the CDR3; the missing end is completed from the germline J gene. The gene calls are TRBV20-1 and TRBJ2-3; no clear D gene. The V and J ends lost 2 bases and 4 bases respectively, with 10 bases between them. CDR1 is DFQATT, CDR2 SNEGSKA, per germline (reference sequence). The CDR3 consists of 13 residues. The CDR3 is CSARLVLPDTQYF. Partial CDR3 DNA: TGCAGTGCTAGACTAGTCCTACCAGATACG.

In its sample, this clone was seen many times. The read is 3 residues too short to cover the CDR3 end, so that end is filled in from the germline J gene. This chain joins TRBV6-1 and TRBJ1-6; perhaps TRBD1 as D (6 bases). Trimming left V 1 base short and J 10 bases short, with 17 bases between. Germline CDR1 is MNHNS and CDR2 is SASEGT. This CDR3 has 16 amino acids. The CDR3 loop reads CASSEDRVPRGSPLHF. CDR3 DNA (partial): TGTGCCAGCAGTGAAGACAGGGTACCCAGGGGATCACCC.

In its sample, this clone was seen many times. The read ends 3 residues before the CDR3 terminus; that terminus is restored from the germline J gene. The chain combines TRBV19 with TRBJ1-2, with unresolved D. Germline V gives CDR1 LNHDA, CDR2 SQIVND (reference sequence). CDR3 length: 13 amino acids. Trimming pared 5 bases from V and 4 bases from J, leaving 11 bases between. CDR3 amino acids: CASSSDTLYGYTF. CDR3 bases read: TGTGCCAGTAGTTCCGACACCCTCTATGGC.

There are many counts of this clone. The CDR3 extends 3 residues past the end of the read, so its final part is completed from the germline J gene. The chain carries TRBV6-2 or TRBV6-3 and TRBJ2-2; D remains ambiguous. The CDR3 is made up of 16 amino acids. Trimming removed 5 bases at V and 4 bases at J, with 17 bases between. CDR1 MNHEY and CDR2 SVGEGT come from the germline V gene. The CDR3 spells CASSMYSRLSTGELFF. The sequenced part of the CDR3 DNA is TGTGCCAGCAGTATGTATAGCCGGCTGAGCACCGGGGAG.

This clone was seen many times. The read halts 3 residues ahead of the CDR3 end, with the missing end drawn from the germline J gene. The gene calls are TRBV19 and TRBJ2-3, with D possibly TRBD2 on 7 matching bases. Trimming stripped 5 bases from V and 1 base from J, with 13 bases between. Per the germline V gene, CDR1 is LNHDA and CDR2 is SQIVND (reference sequence). This CDR3 has 15 residues. The CDR3 reads CASSREEGGTDTQYF. The sequenced part of the CDR3 DNA is TGTGCCAGTAGTCGGGAGGAGGGGGGCACAGATACG. The full variable domain, rest sourced from reference TRBV19 and TRBJ2-3, is DGGITQSPKYLFRKEGQNVTLSCEQNLNHDAMYWYRQDPGQGLRLIYYSQIVNDFQKGDIAEGYSVSREKKESFPLTVTSAQKNPTAFYLCASSREEGGTDTQYFGPGTRLTVL.

In its sample, this clone was seen many times. The read is 3 residues too short to cover the CDR3 end, so that end is filled in from the germline J gene. The J gene is TRBJ2-7, the V gene TRBV5-4, with TRBD1 identical over 7 bases. After removal of 4 bases from V and 3 bases from J, the junction contained 7 bases not matched to a gene. Germline CDR1 reads SGHNT; CDR2 reads YYREEE (reference sequence). The length of the CDR3 is 14 residues. The covered CDR3 bases are TGTGCCAGCAGCCCCCGGACAGGTTACTACGAG. Translating it yields CASSPRTGYYE. The CDR3 as a whole reads CASSPRTGYYEQYF.

This clone was recorded many times. The CDR3 end is not reached by the read, which stops 3 residues before it; the germline J gene fills it in. V usage is TRBV2 and J usage is TRBJ1-6; no clear D. The CDR3 spans 15 residues. In germline, CDR1 is SNHLY, CDR2 FYNNEI. Trimming left V 7 bases short and J 0 bases short, with 10 bases between. CDR3 bases read: TGTGCCAGCACCCCTTCGGGCTCCTATAATTCACCC. This encodes CASTPSGSYNSP. The whole CDR3 protein reads CASTPSGSYNSPLHF. The variable domain in full, with the rest retrieved from reference TRBV2 and TRBJ1-6, is EPEVTQTPSHQVTQMGQEVILRCVPISNHLYFYWYRQILGQKVEFLVSFYNNEISEKSEIFDDQFSVERPDGSNFTLKIRSTKLEDSAMYFCASTPSGSYNSPLHFGNGTRLTVT.

A few counts support this clone. Partial CDR3 DNA: TGTGCCAGCAGGCGGGCCCTACTACTAGAA. Translated: CASRRALLLE. The complete CDR3 sequence is CASRRALLLEAFF. This chain uses TRBV2 with TRBJ1-1; D remains unclear. Sequencing ends 3 residues short of the CDR3 end; the germline J gene provides the rest. CDR1 and CDR2 from the germline V gene are SNHLY and FYNNEI. This CDR3 contains 13 residues.

Only a few counts were recorded for this clone. The missing CDR3 end, 3 residues past where the read stops, is filled in from the germline J gene. The J gene is TRBJ1-2, the V gene TRBV7-6; 8 nucleotides agree with TRBD1. CDR1 is SGHVS, CDR2 FNYEAQ, per germline. The junction had 12 bases not matched to a gene; V was cut back by 2 bases and J by 4 bases. The CDR3 has 17 amino acids. Incomplete CDR3 DNA: TGTGCCAGCAGCTTAAACATTCCAGGACAGGGCACCTATGGC. It encodes CASSLNIPGQGTYG. The full CDR3 is CASSLNIPGQGTYGYTF.

This clone was found a few times. The sequence runs out 3 residues before the end of the CDR3; the remainder is reconstructed from the germline J gene. The V and J genes are TRBV7-2 and TRBJ2-7; D not certain. CDR1 and CDR2 from the germline V gene are SGHTA and FQGNSA. The CDR3 length is 14 residues. Trimming took 5 bases from V and 0 from J, leaving 11 bases between them. The CDR3 DNA, read in part, is TGTGCCAGCAGCCCCTTCGCGCTCTCCTACGAG. Protein: CASSPFALSYE. From start to end, the CDR3 is CASSPFALSYEQYF.

This clone was counted at least ten times. The CDR3 end lies 3 residues beyond the end of the read and is filled in from the germline J gene. The chain is built from TRBV5-1 and TRBJ2-1; D tentatively reads TRBD1 or TRBD2 (5 bases each). Trimming left V 0 bases short and J 5 bases short, with 6 bases between. The germline gives CDR1 SGHRS, CDR2 YFSETQ. The CDR3 runs 13 residues. CDR3 sequence reads: CASSLGGDNEQFF. The DNA read from the CDR3 is TGCGCCAGCAGCTTGGGAGGGGACAATGAG.

In this sample, this clone turned up many times. From the germline J gene comes the end of the CDR3, since the read stops 3 residues before it. The chain recombines TRBV6-2 or TRBV6-3 with TRBJ1-5, with D unresolved. V was shortened by 4 bases and J by 6 bases, with 13 bases between the two germline ends. This CDR3 is 14 amino acids long. In germline, CDR1 is MNHEY, CDR2 SVGEGT. CDR3 DNA, as far as it was read: TGTGCCAGCAGTTGGCCAGGAACGCGTCAGCCC. Amino acids: CASSWPGTRQP. The whole CDR3 protein is CASSWPGTRQPQHF.